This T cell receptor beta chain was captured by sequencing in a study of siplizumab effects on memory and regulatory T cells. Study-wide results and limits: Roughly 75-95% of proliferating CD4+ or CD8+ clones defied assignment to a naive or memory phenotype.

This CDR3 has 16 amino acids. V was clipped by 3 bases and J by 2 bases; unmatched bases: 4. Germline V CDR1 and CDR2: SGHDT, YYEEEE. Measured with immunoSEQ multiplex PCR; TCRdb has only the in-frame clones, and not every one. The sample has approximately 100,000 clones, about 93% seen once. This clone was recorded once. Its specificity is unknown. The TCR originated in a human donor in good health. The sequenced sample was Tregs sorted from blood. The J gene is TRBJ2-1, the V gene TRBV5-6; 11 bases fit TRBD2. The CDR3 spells CASSSLSGGAYNEQFF. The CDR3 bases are TGTGCCAGCAGCTCCCTTAGCGGGGGGGCCTACAATGAGCAGTTCTTC.